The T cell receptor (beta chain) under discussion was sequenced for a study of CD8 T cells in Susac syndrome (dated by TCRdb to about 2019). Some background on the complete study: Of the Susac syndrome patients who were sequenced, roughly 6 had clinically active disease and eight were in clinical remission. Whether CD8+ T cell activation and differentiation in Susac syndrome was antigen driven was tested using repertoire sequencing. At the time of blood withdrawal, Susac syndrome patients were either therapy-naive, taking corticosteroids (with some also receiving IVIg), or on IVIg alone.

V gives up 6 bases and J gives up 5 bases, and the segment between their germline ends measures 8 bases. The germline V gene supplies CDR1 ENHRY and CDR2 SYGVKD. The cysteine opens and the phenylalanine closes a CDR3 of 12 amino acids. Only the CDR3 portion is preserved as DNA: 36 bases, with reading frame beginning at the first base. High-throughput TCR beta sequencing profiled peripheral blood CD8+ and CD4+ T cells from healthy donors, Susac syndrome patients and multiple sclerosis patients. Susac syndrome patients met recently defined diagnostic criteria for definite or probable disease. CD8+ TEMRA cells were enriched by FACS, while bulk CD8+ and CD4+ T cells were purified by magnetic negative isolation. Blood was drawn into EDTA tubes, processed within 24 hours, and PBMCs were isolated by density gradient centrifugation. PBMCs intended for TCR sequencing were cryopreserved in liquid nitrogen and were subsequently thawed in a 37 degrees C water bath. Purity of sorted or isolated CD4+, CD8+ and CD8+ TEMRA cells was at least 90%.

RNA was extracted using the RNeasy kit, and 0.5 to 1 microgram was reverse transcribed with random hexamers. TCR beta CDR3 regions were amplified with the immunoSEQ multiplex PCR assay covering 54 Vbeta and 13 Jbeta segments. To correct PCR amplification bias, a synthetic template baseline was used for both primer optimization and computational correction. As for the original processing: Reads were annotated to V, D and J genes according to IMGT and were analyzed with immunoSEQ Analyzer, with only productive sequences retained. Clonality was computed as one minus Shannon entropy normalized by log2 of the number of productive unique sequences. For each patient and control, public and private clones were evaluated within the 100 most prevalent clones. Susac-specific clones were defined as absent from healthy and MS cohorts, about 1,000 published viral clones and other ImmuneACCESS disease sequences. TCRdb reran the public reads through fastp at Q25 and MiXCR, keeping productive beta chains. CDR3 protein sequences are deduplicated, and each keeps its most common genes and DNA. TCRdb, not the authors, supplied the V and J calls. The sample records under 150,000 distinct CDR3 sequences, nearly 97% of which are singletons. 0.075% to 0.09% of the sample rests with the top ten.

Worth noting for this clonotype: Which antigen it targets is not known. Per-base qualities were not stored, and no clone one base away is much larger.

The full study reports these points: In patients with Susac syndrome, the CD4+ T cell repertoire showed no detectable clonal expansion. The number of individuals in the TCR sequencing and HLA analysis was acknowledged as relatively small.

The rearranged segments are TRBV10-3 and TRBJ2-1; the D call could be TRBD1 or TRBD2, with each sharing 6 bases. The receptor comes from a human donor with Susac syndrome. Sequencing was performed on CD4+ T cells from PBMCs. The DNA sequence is TGTGCCATCAGGAGGGGGGACAATGAGCAGTTCTTC. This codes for CAIRRGDNEQFF.